This record looks at one T cell receptor (beta chain) sequence and its context. This entry belongs to a study of blood T cell repertoires in COVID-19. Study-level information: Samples came from the United States, Italy and Spain, spanning acute and convalescent COVID-19. PBMCs, B-cell-depleted T cells, or T cells provided the cDNA or gDNA that made up the material.

Between the trimmed V and J ends, which lost 4 bases and 2 bases, there was a span of 8 bases. The CDR3 contains 13 residues. Original processing notes: Amplified reference gene primers provided the basis for estimating nucleated cell counts. Profiled with immunoSEQ multiplex PCR; TCRdb holds only in-frame clones, not every one. That table furnishes V, J and clone size, whereas the DNA furnished D and trimming. The sample shows roughly 190,000 clones, about nine tenths of them seen only once. The sample taken for sequencing was peripheral blood. This chain uses TRBV12-3 or TRBV12-4 with TRBJ1-1; D gene ambiguous. The TCR comes from a man in his sixties or seventies with acute or convalescent COVID-19. CDR3 loop: CASSSSVNTEAFF. The CDR3 bases are TGTGCCAGCAGTTCATCAGTAAACACTGAAGCTTTCTTT.